One sample yielded the 26 T cell receptor beta chains listed below, sequenced in a study of T cell repertoires in cytomegalovirus infection. TCRdb re-derived calls from the reads in MiXCR, one entry per CDR3 protein. The table records about 740,000 distinct CDR3 sequences, roughly 36% of them present only once. Sequencing was carried out using PBMCs. These receptors originate from a human donor in good health (CMV status not recorded). Some clones in this sample may be carry-over from other donors' samples.

This clonotype turned up a few times. The chain has TRBV7-9 and TRBJ1-3; D gene ambiguous. CDR1 is SEHNR and CDR2 is FQNEAQ in the germline V gene (reference sequence). V lost 3 bases and J 0 bases, leaving 9 bases between the germline ends. This CDR3 is built from 15 residues. In DNA, the CDR3 is TGTGCCAGCAGCTTTGGCAGCAACTCTGGAAACACCATATATTTT. Encoded protein: CASSFGSNSGNTIYF.

The chain combines TRBV25-1 with TRBJ1-5; D call uncertain. Germline lookup yields CDR1 MGHDK and CDR2 SYGVNS. V dropped 1 base and J dropped 0 bases, with 13 bases sitting between them. The CDR3 sequence is 17 residues long. The CDR3 region has the DNA TGTGCCAGCAGTGAATCTTTGATGGATGATAGCAATCAGCCCCAGCATTTT. Its protein product is CASSESLMDDSNQPQHF.

This chain links TRBV5-6 with TRBJ1-4, with D maybe TRBD1 (6 bases). Trimming stripped 4 bases from V and 4 bases from J, with 14 bases between. Germline assignment: CDR1 SGHDT and CDR2 YYEEEE. The CDR3 runs to 15 residues. CDR3 sequence (DNA): TGTGCCAGCAGCCCTTCCGGGACAAGTAATGAAAAACTGTTTTTT. Translating it yields CASSPSGTSNEKLFF.

The gene calls are TRBV7-6 and TRBJ1-1; 7 nucleotides line up with TRBD1. From germline, CDR1 is SGHVS and CDR2 FNYEAQ. The V gene end was trimmed by 1 base and the J gene end by 6 bases; junction bases not matched to a gene: 8. This CDR3 comprises 15 residues. CDR3 nucleotides: TGTGCCAGCAGCTTAGACGGAGGGGGCGCCCCTGAAGCTTTCTTT. As protein: CASSLDGGGAPEAFF. The whole variable domain, remainder taken from reference TRBV7-6 and TRBJ1-1, is GAGVSQSPRYKVTKRGQDVALRCDPISGHVSLYWYRQALGQGPEFLTYFNYEAQQDKSGLPNDRFSAERPEGSISTLTIQRTEQRDSAMYRCASSLDGGGAPEAFFGQGTRLTVV.

The sample holds one count of this clonotype. Since the CDR3 does not end with the conserved phenylalanine or tryptophan, this likely comes from a read error. V and J are TRBV12-3 or TRBV12-4 and TRBJ1-2; 8 bases map to TRBD1. V shed 5 bases and J 1 base; nucleotides not matched to a gene: 6. The CDR3 consists of 15 residues. Written as DNA, the CDR3 is TGTGCCAGCAGTCCAACAGGGGGAATTAACTATGGCTACACCTTA. It is translated as CASSPTGGINYGYTL.

The CDR3 DNA is TGTGCCAGCGGCGGAGGGCCCTCTAAAATGGAGCAGTACTTC. It specifies CASGGGPSKMEQYF. The chain has TRBV7-2 and TRBJ2-7; TRBD2 might be the D (6 bases). In germline, CDR1 is SGHTA, CDR2 FQGNSA. V was cut by 8 bases and J by 7 bases, with 21 bases left in between. This CDR3 contains 14 residues.

This chain uses TRBV11-1 with TRBJ2-5; TRBD1 is a possible D gene (5 bases). From germline, CDR1 is SGHAT and CDR2 FQDESV (reference sequence). The length of the CDR3 is 16 residues. V was clipped by 1 base and J by 0 bases, with 12 bases between them. The CDR3 region is CASSLVETANQETQYF. The DNA for the CDR3 is TGTGCCAGCAGCTTAGTGGAGACAGCCAACCAAGAGACCCAGTACTTC.

The chain recombines TRBV12-3 or TRBV12-4 with TRBJ1-2; a possible D gene is TRBD1 (5 bases). With 5 bases removed from V and 4 bases from J, the gap between germline ends came to 14 bases. This CDR3 contains 14 residues. The CDR3 coding sequence is TGTGCCAGCAGTATGACCGGGACGAGCTATGGCTACACCTTC. It translates to CASSMTGTSYGYTF.

There are many counts of this clonotype. This chain uses TRBV6-2 or TRBV6-3 with TRBJ2-1; D may be TRBD1 (5 bases). There are 15 residues in the CDR3. Germline loops: CDR1 MNHEY, CDR2 SVGEGT. The V end was cut by 11 bases, the J end by 0 bases, with 17 bases between. CDR3 DNA sequence: TGTGCCGCCTCACGTGGGGCTTTCTCCTACAATGAGCAGTTCTTC. Translation: CAASRGAFSYNEQFF.

Comments on this clonotype: This CDR3 is missing its conserved last phenylalanine or tryptophan, likely due to a read error. This chain links TRBV7-2 with TRBJ2-7; perhaps TRBD2 as D (6 bases). The germline CDR1 and CDR2 sequences are SGHTA and FQGNSA. V shed 3 bases and J shed 2 bases, with 14 bases lying between them. CDR3 length: 15 residues. The CDR3 protein is CASSLSGGGPYEQYL. The CDR3 nucleotides are TGTGCCAGCAGCTTGTCTGGGGGAGGCCCCTACGAGCAGTACTTA.

This clonotype was seen only a few times. This chain links TRBV6-5 with TRBJ2-1, with 7 nucleotides matching TRBD1. V gave up 3 bases and J gave up 9 bases; unmatched junction bases: 8. There are 14 residues in the CDR3. From germline, CDR1 is MNHEY and CDR2 SVGAGI. The CDR3 DNA follows: TGTGCCAGCAGTTATTTTAGAGGGGGCGGTGAGCAGTTCTTC. This codes for CASSYFRGGGEQFF.

With respect to this clonotype: The junction departs from germline at one end; a sequencing error may be responsible. The J gene is TRBJ2-3, the V gene TRBV27; tentative D call: TRBD1 (6 bases). The CDR3 runs 10 residues. Germline V gene sequence: CDR1 MNHEY, CDR2 SMNVEV (reference sequence). CDR3 amino acids: CASGPGQGQF. The DNA for the CDR3 is TGTGCCAGCGGGCCGGGACAAGGGCAATTT.

This CDR3 is CAASQGHEQYF. CDR3 in DNA: TGTGCCGCCAGCCAAGGTCACGAGCAGTACTTC. The chain combines TRBV6-5 with TRBJ2-7; D gene unclear. The CDR3 contains 11 residues. Germline values: CDR1 MNHEY, CDR2 SVGAGI. Trimming left V 11 bases short and J 5 bases short, with 13 bases between.

This clonotype was counted a few times. Possible read error: a much larger clone is one base away. The chain couples TRBV28 to TRBJ2-7; D may be TRBD2 (5 bases). V was trimmed by 6 bases and J by 3 bases, leaving 9 bases between them. The CDR3 is made up of 12 amino acids. Germline lookup yields CDR1 MDHEN and CDR2 SYDVKM. CDR3 protein: CASSRGFYEQYF. CDR3 bases: TGTGCCAGCAGCCGGGGTTTCTACGAGCAGTACTTC.

This rearrangement joins TRBV27 to TRBJ1-5; TRBD1 matches 7 bases. V was pared by 5 bases and J by 3 bases, with 7 bases of the junction left unmatched. CDR1 is MNHEY and CDR2 is SMNVEV in the germline V gene (reference sequence). CDR3 length equals 15 residues. This CDR3 is CASSRTGEFNQPQHF. The CDR3 nucleotides are TGTGCCAGCAGTCGAACAGGGGAATTCAATCAGCCCCAGCATTTT.

Details on this clonotype: This clone may be a read error of a much larger clone one base away. This chain links TRBV5-6 with TRBJ2-7; weak D call: TRBD1 (6 bases). V was clipped by 5 bases and J by 0 bases, with 12 bases between them. The germline CDR1 and CDR2 sequences are SGHDT and YYEEEE. The CDR3 length is 14 residues. The CDR3 DNA follows: TGTGCCAGCAGATCCCGGGACAACTCCTACGAGCAGTACTTC. Protein product: CASRSRDNSYEQYF.

This clonotype was counted only a few times. J is TRBJ2-6 and V is TRBV6-1, with D hard to call. Germline-derived CDR1 and CDR2 are MNHNS and SASEGT. The CDR3 loop spans 15 amino acids. V was trimmed by 6 bases and J by 2 bases, leaving 11 bases between them. CDR3 sequence reads: CASRNRAAGANVLTF. DNA for the CDR3: TGTGCCAGCAGAAATAGGGCGGCTGGGGCCAACGTCCTGACTTTC.

This clonotype showed up just a few times. V is TRBV24-1 and J is TRBJ2-7; a weak D match, TRBD1 (5 bases). V was shortened by 3 bases and J by 1 base, with 6 bases between the two germline ends. This CDR3 is built from 13 residues. CDR1 and CDR2 (germline): KGHDR, SFDVKD. The CDR3 coding sequence is TGTGCCACCAGTGATCACAGGTCCTACGAGCAGTACTTC. The encoded protein is CATSDHRSYEQYF.

This clonotype was counted only a few times. This sequence joins TRBV19 and TRBJ2-5, with TRBD1 matching 7 bases. This CDR3 spans 13 amino acids. Germline loops: CDR1 LNHDA, CDR2 SQIVND (reference sequence). The V segment lost 7 bases and the J segment 5 bases; nucleotides outside the gene matches: 7. The CDR3 here is CASTDTGAETQYF. CDR3 coding DNA: TGTGCCAGTACCGACACAGGGGCCGAGACCCAGTACTTC.

This clonotype was detected a few times. The chain links TRBV4-1 to TRBJ2-1; D possibly uses TRBD1 or TRBD2 (5 bases each). Germline CDR1 MGHRA, CDR2 YSYEKL. V lost 1 base to trimming and J lost 5 bases, with 15 bases between them. The CDR3 length is 16 residues. This CDR3 reads CASSQALRGPDNEQFF. CDR3 coding DNA: TGCGCCAGCAGCCAAGCCCTCCGGGGCCCTGACAATGAGCAGTTCTTC.

This clonotype has just one count. The chain is built from TRBV5-1 and TRBJ2-1; 8 nucleotides align to TRBD1. The CDR3 loop spans 14 amino acids. Germline trimming cut 6 bases from V and 5 bases from J; bases unmatched to any gene: 7. Germline loops: CDR1 SGHRS, CDR2 YFSETQ. The CDR3 bases are TGCGCCAGCACCAGGGGGCGATCCGACAATGAGCAGTTCTTC. This encodes CASTRGRSDNEQFF.

The rearrangement uses TRBV7-6 and TRBJ1-1, with a weak D call TRBD1 (5 bases). The CDR3 covers 17 residues. Germline CDR1 and CDR2: SGHVS and FNYEAQ. The V gene lost 1 base and the J gene lost 0 bases, with 15 bases spanning the gap. CDR3 region: CASSLEVGEGMNTEAFF. The CDR3 nucleotides are TGTGCCAGCAGCTTAGAAGTGGGGGAGGGGATGAACACTGAAGCTTTCTTT.

This chain joins TRBV12-3 or TRBV12-4 and TRBJ1-6; 7 nucleotides line up with TRBD1. The CDR3 is 18 residues long. Trimming removed 1 base from V and 4 bases from J; junction bases left unmatched: 10. This CDR3 is CASSLGDSGSGYNSPLHF. DNA for the CDR3: TGTGCCAGCAGTTTAGGGGACAGTGGGAGTGGTTATAATTCACCCCTCCACTTT.

The J gene is TRBJ2-7, the V gene TRBV28; 8 bases are shared with TRBD2. V lost 1 base and J lost 5; bases outside the gene matches: 7. Germline CDR1 and CDR2: MDHEN and SYDVKM. This CDR3 is 15 amino acids long. The CDR3 DNA reads as TGTGCCAGCAGTTTATCACCGGGGGGGGAAGACGAGCAGTACTTC. As protein: CASSLSPGGEDEQYF.

This clonotype was counted between two and nine times. The J gene is TRBJ1-2, the V gene TRBV5-1; tentative D call: TRBD1 (5 bases). Trimming took 0 bases from V and 8 from J, leaving 14 bases between them. This CDR3 is built from 14 residues. Germline V lookup: CDR1 SGHRS, CDR2 YFSETQ. The chain's CDR3 is CASSLVPGNQGYTF. CDR3 coding DNA: TGCGCCAGCAGCTTGGTTCCAGGGAATCAAGGCTACACCTTC. Full variable domain (missing parts from reference TRBV5-1 and TRBJ1-2): KAGVTQTPRYLIKTRGQQVTLSCSPISGHRSVSWYQQTPGQGLQFLFEYFSETQRNKGNFPGRFSGRQFSNSRSEMNVSTLELGDSALYLCASSLVPGNQGYTFGSGTRLTVV.

This clonotype has only a few counts. The V gene is TRBV7-3, the J gene TRBJ2-1; possible D gene TRBD1, 5 bases. V was shortened by 2 bases and J by 5 bases, with 10 bases between the two germline ends. This CDR3 has 14 amino acids. The germline CDR1 and CDR2 sequences are SGHTA and FQGTGA. This chain's CDR3 is CASSLEQAHNEQFF. The CDR3 nucleotides read TGTGCCAGCAGCTTAGAACAGGCCCACAATGAGCAGTTCTTC.